The 21 T cell receptor beta chains given below trace back to one sample, sequenced in a study of T cell responses to AZD1222 COVID-19 vaccine. The assay was immunoSEQ multiplex PCR, and TCRdb's table has in-frame clones only and misses some. Of roughly 150,000 clones in the sample, approximately 85% were seen once. The specimen was peripheral blood, collected on day 0 of AZD1222 vaccination. These receptors were obtained from an adult in good health.

The genes are TRBV7-8 and TRBJ1-3; no firm D call. Germline CDR1 reads SGHVS; CDR2 reads FQNEAQ. Trimming took 1 base from V and 0 from J, leaving 7 bases between them. The CDR3 spans 15 residues. The CDR3 here is CASSLGGYSGNTIYF. The CDR3 DNA follows: TGTGCCAGCAGCTTAGGGGGTTACTCTGGAAACACCATATATTTT.

The chain joins TRBV29-1 to TRBJ1-2, with D perhaps TRBD1 (5 bases). The V gene's germline CDR1 is SQVTM and CDR2 ANQGSEA. The V gene lost 0 bases and the J gene lost 2 bases, with 13 bases spanning the gap. This CDR3 comprises 15 residues. The CDR3 bases are TGCAGCGTTGAAGAGGGGACCCTAACCAACTATGGCTACACCTTC. Translation: CSVEEGTLTNYGYTF.

The chain employs TRBV5-1 and TRBJ2-2, with no clear D. This CDR3 spans 12 amino acids. Germline loops: CDR1 SGHRS, CDR2 YFSETQ. V was shortened by 2 bases and J by 2 bases, with 1 base between the two germline ends. This CDR3 reads CASSLNTGELFF. The CDR3 region has the DNA TGCGCCAGCAGCTTAAACACCGGGGAGCTGTTTTTT.

This sequence joins TRBV19 and TRBJ1-5, with a weak D call TRBD1 (5 bases). The V gene's germline CDR1 is LNHDA and CDR2 SQIVND (reference sequence). V lost 6 bases and J lost 7, with 10 bases in between. This CDR3 has 12 amino acids. CDR3 DNA sequence: TGTGCCAGTAGCCCAGCAGGGCAGCCCCAGCATTTT. Its translation: CASSPAGQPQHF.

The rearrangement uses TRBV5-6 and TRBJ2-1; D gene uncertain. Germline lookup yields CDR1 SGHDT and CDR2 YYEEEE. Trimming left V 1 base short and J 10 bases short, with 9 bases between. The CDR3 spans 12 residues. Here the CDR3 reads CASSLQSWEQFF. CDR3 bases: TGTGCCAGCAGCTTGCAGAGTTGGGAGCAGTTCTTC.

V is TRBV3-1 (or the pseudogene TRBV3-2) and J is TRBJ2-7; no reliable D call. Trimming pared 0 bases from V and 1 base from J, leaving 16 bases between. CDR1 LGHDT and CDR2 YNNKEL come from the germline V gene (reference sequence). This CDR3 has 17 residues. The CDR3 reads CASSQDGWRIRSYEQYF. Written as DNA, the CDR3 is TGTGCCAGCAGCCAAGATGGATGGCGTATTAGGTCCTACGAGCAGTACTTC.

This clone was observed once. This sequence joins TRBV28 and TRBJ2-6, with D uncertain. Germline CDR1 and CDR2: MDHEN and SYDVKM. CDR3 size: 15 residues. The germline V and J ends were trimmed by 3 bases and 0 bases, with 6 bases remaining between them. The CDR3 spells CASSFEHSGANVLTF. CDR3 nucleotide sequence: TGTGCCAGCAGTTTTGAACACTCTGGGGCCAACGTCCTGACTTTC.

The chain joins TRBV24-1 to TRBJ2-1, with D unresolved. CDR1 and CDR2 (germline): KGHDR, SFDVKD. The V gene lost 4 bases and the J gene lost 8 bases, with 5 bases spanning the gap. This CDR3 has 11 amino acids. CDR3 nucleotide sequence: TGTGCCACCAGTGAGGGGTATGAGCAGTTCTTC. The encoded protein is CATSEGYEQFF.

The gene calls are TRBV5-1 and TRBJ2-2, with D uncertain. The CDR3 is 17 residues long. The V gene's germline CDR1 is SGHRS and CDR2 YFSETQ. The V gene lost 4 bases and the J gene lost 0 bases, with 16 bases spanning the gap. The CDR3 spells CASSRAAEGTNTGELFF. Here the CDR3 DNA reads TGCGCCAGCAGCCGGGCCGCGGAAGGTACGAACACCGGGGAGCTGTTTTTT.

The V gene is TRBV19, the J gene TRBJ2-7, with 11 bases identical to TRBD1. With V trimmed by 5 bases and J by 6 bases, 9 bases remained unmatched. Germline CDR1 is LNHDA and CDR2 is SQIVND (reference sequence). The CDR3 covers 15 residues. Here the CDR3 DNA reads TGTGCCAGTAGTGCCGGGACAGGGGGTCGAGGCGAGCAGTACTTC. Translating gives CASSAGTGGRGEQYF.

For the CDR3, the DNA is TGCGCCAGCAGCGCTCAGCGGCCTGATAATGAGCAGTTCTTC. This sequence encodes CASSAQRPDNEQFF. This chain joins TRBV5-1 and TRBJ2-1; TRBD2 might be the D (5 bases). Germline assignment: CDR1 SGHRS and CDR2 YFSETQ. The CDR3 runs 14 residues. The V gene lost 4 bases and the J gene lost 7 bases, with 15 bases spanning the gap.

CDR3 in amino acids: CATSRDRHQGNTQYF. The CDR3 DNA reads as TGTGCCACCAGCAGAGATCGGCATCAGGGGAATACGCAGTATTTT. The V gene is TRBV15, the J gene TRBJ2-3; weak D call: TRBD1 (6 bases). The CDR3 has 15 amino acids. Germline CDR1 reads LNHNV; CDR2 reads YYDKDF (reference sequence). V was cut by 0 bases and J by 7 bases, with 14 bases left in between.

The rearrangement joins TRBV5-4 to TRBJ1-2; 10 nucleotides line up with TRBD1. This CDR3 is 16 amino acids long. CDR1 and CDR2 (germline): SGHNT, YYREEE (reference sequence). V lost 0 bases to trimming and J lost 5 bases; unmatched junction nucleotides: 7. CDR3 protein: CASSLGQGAGRYGYTF. The CDR3 DNA sequence: TGTGCCAGCAGCTTGGGACAGGGGGCTGGCCGATATGGCTACACCTTC.

The chain combines TRBV11-2 with TRBJ2-7; D call uncertain. V lost 3 bases to trimming and J lost 1 base, with 10 bases between them. The CDR3 runs to 14 residues. CDR1 and CDR2 (germline): SGHAT, FQNNGV. CDR3 coding DNA: TGTGCCAGCAGCTTGGCCCCCATGTCCTACGAGCAGTACTTC. The encoded protein is CASSLAPMSYEQYF.

This chain uses TRBV25-1 with TRBJ1-2; D not resolved. The CDR3 length is 17 residues. The germline V gene has CDR1 MGHDK and CDR2 SYGVNS. With 3 bases removed from V and 1 base from J, the gap between germline ends came to 18 bases. CDR3 in DNA: TGTGCCAGCAGTGAGAAAGGCAACAATAAACTTAACTATGGCTACACCTTC. Translating it yields CASSEKGNNKLNYGYTF.

This clone has a single count. The rearrangement links TRBV4-2 to TRBJ1-3; D not certain. V was shortened by 0 bases and J by 6 bases, with 12 bases between the two germline ends. This CDR3 has 15 residues. Germline loops: CDR1 LGHNA, CDR2 YNFKEQ. The CDR3 spells CASSQDQATTNTIYF. For the CDR3, the DNA is TGTGCCAGCAGCCAAGATCAGGCGACAACAAACACCATATATTTT.

This chain uses TRBV5-6 with TRBJ1-4; no firm D call. The germline V gene encodes CDR1 SGHDT and CDR2 YYEEEE. V lost 5 bases and J lost 7, with 12 bases in between. The CDR3 extends over 13 amino acids. The CDR3 spells CASSPGPGEKLFF. In DNA form, the CDR3 reads TGTGCCAGCAGTCCAGGACCGGGTGAAAAACTGTTTTTT.

This clone was observed a single time. V and J are TRBV6-5 and TRBJ1-3; maybe TRBD1 (6 bases). Germline V gene data show CDR1 as MNHEY and CDR2 as SVGAGI. V lost 8 bases, J lost 1 base, and 12 bases lay in between. There are 14 residues in the CDR3. CDR3 nucleotide sequence: TGTGCCAGCTCCAGGGGCCCTTCTGGAAACACCATATATTTT. It codes for CASSRGPSGNTIYF.

This rearrangement joins TRBV7-9 to TRBJ1-1; 7 bases map to TRBD1. J gave up 5 bases and V 8 bases, and 5 bases lay outside the gene matches. The CDR3 runs 12 residues. The germline V gene has CDR1 SEHNR and CDR2 FQNEAQ (reference sequence). The CDR3 protein is CASDQGGTEAFF. In nucleotides, the CDR3 is TGTGCCAGCGATCAGGGGGGGACTGAAGCTTTCTTT.

The V and J genes are TRBV2 and TRBJ2-7; D is possibly TRBD2 (6 bases). The germline V gene has CDR1 SNHLY and CDR2 FYNNEI. The CDR3 totals 14 residues. The V end lost 3 bases, the J end lost 4 bases, and 13 bases lay between the germline ends. Written as DNA, the CDR3 is TGTGCCAGCAGTGAGGGCCCGGGGAGGTACGAGCAGTACTTC. Protein: CASSEGPGRYEQYF.

The chain employs TRBV3-1 (or the pseudogene TRBV3-2) and TRBJ1-1; a weak D match, TRBD1 (5 bases). Trimming removed 1 base from V and 7 bases from J, with 7 bases in between. This CDR3 region has 12 residues. Germline V gives CDR1 LGHDT, CDR2 YNNKEL (reference sequence). Here the CDR3 reads CASSQGGFEAFF. In nucleotides, the CDR3 is TGTGCCAGCAGCCAAGGGGGGTTTGAAGCTTTCTTT.